The clone carrying this TCR beta chain appeared many times. RNA transcripts gave rise to amplified TCR beta CDR3 regions. When the TCR CDR3 underwent first-round RT-PCR, the HTBI primer set was used. TCRdb used MiXCR to reprocess the multiplex PCR reads, holding one entry per CDR3 protein. The sample records about 600,000 distinct CDR3 sequences, over 12% being singletons. In the ophthalmopathy cohort, Clinical Activity Score was at least 3, NOSPECS grade at least 4, and duration under 3 months. Patients having uncontrolled infection, another autoimmune disease, pregnancy or lactation were not included. Diagnoses used clinical symptoms, serum thyroxine and TRAb, thyroid ultrasound and orbital computed tomography. This sample is drawn from a study of T cells in Graves' hyperthyroidism and ophthalmopathy. Deletions cut 0 bases from V and 8 bases from J, with 20 bases between. The CDR3 is made up of 16 amino acids. The germline V gene has CDR1 SQVTM and CDR2 ANQGSEA.

The rearrangement links TRBV29-1 to TRBJ2-1, with a possible D match to TRBD2 (5 bases). The specimen sequenced was blood. This clonotype was obtained from a woman under 30 with Graves' ophthalmopathy. The CDR3 DNA reads as TGCAGCGTTGAAGATAGCGTTGCCATCTCCCCCGATGAGCAGTTCTTC. Translated, it gives CSVEDSVAISPDEQFF.